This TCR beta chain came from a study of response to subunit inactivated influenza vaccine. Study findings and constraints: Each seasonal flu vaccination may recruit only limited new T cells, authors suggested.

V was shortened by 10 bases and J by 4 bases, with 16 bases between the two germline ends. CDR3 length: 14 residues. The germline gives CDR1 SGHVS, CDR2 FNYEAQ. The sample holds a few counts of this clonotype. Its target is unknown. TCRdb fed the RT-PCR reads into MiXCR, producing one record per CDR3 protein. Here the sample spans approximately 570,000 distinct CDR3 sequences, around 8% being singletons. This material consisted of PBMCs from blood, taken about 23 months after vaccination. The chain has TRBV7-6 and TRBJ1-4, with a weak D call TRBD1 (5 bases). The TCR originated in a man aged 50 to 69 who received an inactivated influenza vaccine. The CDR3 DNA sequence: TGTGCCACCACCCCGGGGGTCGGTAATGAAAAACTGTTTTTT. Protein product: CATTPGVGNEKLFF.